The entry below describes one T cell receptor (beta chain). These data originate in a study of blood T cell repertoires in COVID-19. Per the study methods: Counts of nucleated cells, estimated from reference gene primer amplification, were obtained. Produced via immunoSEQ multiplex PCR; TCRdb's table is partial and in-frame only. V and J calls and clone size are copied from that table; D and trimming were computed from the DNA. Of around 270,000 clones listed, around 86% are singletons. This CDR3 has 15 residues. V was shortened by 2 bases and J by 7 bases, with 14 bases between the two germline ends. Germline V gene lookup returns CDR1 MNHNY and CDR2 SVGAGI (reference sequence).

The receptor comes from a man aged 40-49 years who had recovered from COVID-19. The chain couples TRBV6-6 to TRBJ1-4; a weak D match, TRBD1 (6 bases). The material sequenced was peripheral blood. In nucleotides, the CDR3 is TGTGCCAGCAGTTACCAGACAGGTCTGGGTGAAAAACTGTTTTTT. Its translation is CASSYQTGLGEKLFF.